Presented here are 18 T cell receptor beta chains from one specimen sequenced in a study of CD8+ T cells in alopecia areata. RNA was isolated and reverse transcribed to cDNA, the sequencing template. The data were produced by immunoSEQ multiplex PCR, yet TCRdb's version contains in-frame clones alone and is incomplete. The sample has 95,000 to 120,000 clones; 55% to 60% are singletons. The source material was NKG2D-low CD8+ T cells sorted from blood. The receptors derive from a human donor with alopecia areata.

This chain connects TRBV11-2 to TRBJ2-1, with a weak D call TRBD2 (7 bases). V lost 3 bases and J 4 bases, leaving 16 bases between the germline ends. The CDR3 contains 16 residues. Per the germline V gene, CDR1 is SGHAT and CDR2 is FQNNGV. The CDR3 is CASSLEGDYSYNEQFF. The CDR3 nucleotides read TGTGCCAGCAGCTTGGAGGGGGACTACTCTTACAATGAGCAGTTCTTC.

This clone showed up just a few times. The V gene is TRBV28, the J gene TRBJ2-2; TRBD1 might be the D (5 bases). This CDR3 has 12 amino acids. In germline, CDR1 is MDHEN, CDR2 SYDVKM. Trimming stripped 8 bases from V and 2 bases from J, with 6 bases between. The CDR3 sequence is CASDRNTGELFF. The DNA for the CDR3 is TGTGCCAGCGACAGAAACACCGGGGAGCTGTTTTTT.

The chain couples TRBV19 to TRBJ1-5; tentative D call: TRBD1 (6 bases). V was shortened by 0 bases and J by 7 bases, with 10 bases between the two germline ends. This CDR3 is built from 14 residues. Germline V gives CDR1 LNHDA, CDR2 SQIVND (reference sequence). The CDR3 region is CASSIEQGVQPQHF. CDR3 DNA: TGTGCCAGTAGTATAGAACAGGGTGTGCAGCCCCAGCATTTT.

The chain couples TRBV7-9 to TRBJ2-7; possibly TRBD2 for D (6 bases). The V gene lost 5 bases and the J gene lost 2 bases, with 10 bases spanning the gap. Germline assignment: CDR1 SEHNR and CDR2 FQNEAQ (reference sequence). The length of the CDR3 is 13 residues. This chain's CDR3 is CASSPREAYEQYF. CDR3 bases: TGTGCCAGCAGCCCCAGGGAGGCCTACGAGCAGTACTTC.

The chain uses TRBV6-5 and TRBJ1-5; D is unresolved. Germline V CDR1 and CDR2: MNHEY, SVGAGI. The CDR3 length is 14 residues. V lost 6 bases and J lost 0, with 9 bases in between. The CDR3 bases are TGTGCCAGCAGCCCAGCAAGTAGCAATCAGCCCCAGCATTTT. It yields the protein CASSPASSNQPQHF.

The chain uses TRBV4-1 and TRBJ2-3; D is uncertain. V lost 1 base to trimming and J lost 1 base, with 12 bases between them. The germline CDR1 and CDR2 sequences are MGHRA and YSYEKL. CDR3 length: 16 amino acids. The CDR3 region is CASSQGPSAGTDTQYF. The CDR3 DNA reads as TGCGCCAGCAGCCAAGGGCCCTCCGCTGGCACAGATACGCAGTATTTT.

The V and J genes are TRBV7-3 and TRBJ2-1, with D tentatively TRBD2 (6 bases). The CDR3 runs to 21 residues. The germline V and J ends were trimmed by 0 bases and 5 bases, with 29 bases remaining between them. The V gene's germline CDR1 is SGHTA and CDR2 FQGTGA. The CDR3 region has the DNA TGTGCCAGCAGCTTAACCCCTAGTTTTACCGGCGGCACTAGCCGGAACAATGAGCAGTTCTTC. Its translation: CASSLTPSFTGGTSRNNEQFF. The full variable domain, completed using reference TRBV7-3 and TRBJ2-1, is GAGVSQTPSNKVTEKGKYVELRCDPISGHTALYWYRQSLGQGPEFLIYFQGTGAADDSGLPNDRFFAVRPEGSVSTLKIQRTERGDSAVYLCASSLTPSFTGGTSRNNEQFFGPGTRLTVL.

The CDR3 is CASSWDRAYEQYF. The CDR3 bases are TGCGCCAGCAGCTGGGACAGGGCTTACGAGCAGTACTTC. V gene TRBV10-2 combines with J gene TRBJ2-7, with 9 bases that match TRBD1. The CDR3 is 13 amino acids. J gave up 4 bases and V 6 bases, and 4 bases lay outside the gene matches. From germline, CDR1 is WSHSY and CDR2 SAAADI.

This chain links TRBV19 with TRBJ1-5; TRBD1 might be the D (6 bases). Germline V CDR1 and CDR2: LNHDA, SQIVND (reference sequence). Deletions cut 8 bases from V and 7 bases from J, with 18 bases between. The CDR3 totals 14 residues. The CDR3 sequence: CASSYFGGGQPQHF. As DNA, the CDR3 is TGTGCCAGTTCTTATTTCGGGGGCGGGCAGCCCCAGCATTTT.

The chain employs TRBV9 and TRBJ2-5, with 12 bases fitting TRBD1. CDR3 length: 16 residues. Germline CDR1 is SGDLS and CDR2 is YYNGEE. Trimming took 2 bases from V and 5 from J; bases not matched to a gene: 7. The CDR3 spells CASSVEGTGGLETQYF. CDR3 bases: TGTGCCAGCAGCGTCGAAGGGACAGGGGGCCTTGAGACCCAGTACTTC.

This clone was seen only once. This sequence joins TRBV10-2 and TRBJ2-1; D is undetermined. There are 14 residues in the CDR3. With 7 bases removed from V and 2 bases from J, the gap between germline ends came to 12 bases. Germline loops: CDR1 WSHSY, CDR2 SAAADI. Here the CDR3 DNA reads TGCGCCAGCACGATGGTAGCCCCCTACAATGAGCAGTTCTTC. Its protein product is CASTMVAPYNEQFF.

The CDR3 sequence is CASGLKTSYEQYF. The CDR3 bases are TGTGCCAGCGGCCTCAAAACGTCCTACGAGCAGTACTTC. V is TRBV2 and J is TRBJ2-7; D not certain. The germline V gene has CDR1 SNHLY and CDR2 FYNNEI. Trimming shortened V by 8 bases and J by 1 base, and 12 bases separated the two germline ends. The CDR3 totals 13 residues.

The rearrangement links TRBV7-2 to TRBJ2-4, with D perhaps matching TRBD2 (5 bases). V lost 5 bases, J lost 0 bases, and 20 bases lay in between. The CDR3 covers 18 residues. Germline CDR1 and CDR2: SGHTA and FQGNSA. CDR3 coding DNA: TGTGCCAGCAGCCGAAGCGGACCAACGGAACTAGCCAAAAACATTCAGTACTTC. Translated: CASSRSGPTELAKNIQYF. Full variable domain (rest looked up from reference TRBV7-2 and TRBJ2-4): GAGVSQSPSNKVTEKGKDVELRCDPISGHTALYWYRQSLGQGLEFLIYFQGNSAPDKSGLPSDRFSAERTGGSVSTLTIQRTQQEDSAVYLCASSRSGPTELAKNIQYFGAGTRLSVL.

This rearrangement joins TRBV4-2 to TRBJ2-3, with a weak D call TRBD2 (6 bases). CDR3 length: 17 amino acids. CDR1 is LGHNA and CDR2 is YNFKEQ in the germline V gene. The V and J ends lost 3 bases and 0 bases respectively, with 16 bases between them. CDR3 protein: CASSHENLAPSTDTQYF. The CDR3, as DNA: TGTGCCAGCAGCCACGAGAATCTAGCGCCTAGCACAGATACGCAGTATTTT.

The rearrangement links TRBV20-1 to TRBJ2-7, with D perhaps TRBD2 (5 bases). CDR3 length: 10 amino acids. The ends were cut back, 1 base at V and 7 bases at J, with 5 bases in the middle. Germline CDR1 reads DFQATT; CDR2 reads SNEGSKA (reference sequence). The CDR3 nucleotides are TGCAGTGCTAGAGCGGGGGAGCAGTACTTC. Its translation: CSARAGEQYF.

This clone was counted between two and nine times. The CDR3 reads CAIGKREGQQRQFF. In nucleotides, the CDR3 is TGTGCCATCGGAAAGCGGGAGGGCCAGCAGAGGCAGTTCTTC. The chain recombines TRBV10-3 with TRBJ2-1, with TRBD2 identical over 10 bases. Germline CDR1 reads ENHRY; CDR2 reads SYGVKD. V was pared by 8 bases and J by 12 bases, with 13 bases of the junction left unmatched. The CDR3 has 14 residues.

The J gene is TRBJ2-7, the V gene TRBV4-1; no clear D gene. Trimming shortened V by 0 bases and J by 6 bases, and 6 bases separated the two germline ends. CDR3 length equals 12 residues. CDR1 and CDR2 (germline): MGHRA, YSYEKL. CDR3 nucleotide sequence: TGCGCCAGCAGCCAAGATTTGTCCGAGCAGTACTTC. Encoded protein: CASSQDLSEQYF.

This sequence joins TRBV7-6 and TRBJ2-5; D remains ambiguous. CDR3 length: 15 amino acids. V lost 3 bases and J 1 base, leaving 12 bases between the germline ends. The germline V gene has CDR1 SGHVS and CDR2 FNYEAQ. This CDR3 is CASSLSLWIQETQYF. The DNA of the CDR3 is TGTGCCAGCAGCTTGTCATTGTGGATCCAAGAGACCCAGTACTTC.